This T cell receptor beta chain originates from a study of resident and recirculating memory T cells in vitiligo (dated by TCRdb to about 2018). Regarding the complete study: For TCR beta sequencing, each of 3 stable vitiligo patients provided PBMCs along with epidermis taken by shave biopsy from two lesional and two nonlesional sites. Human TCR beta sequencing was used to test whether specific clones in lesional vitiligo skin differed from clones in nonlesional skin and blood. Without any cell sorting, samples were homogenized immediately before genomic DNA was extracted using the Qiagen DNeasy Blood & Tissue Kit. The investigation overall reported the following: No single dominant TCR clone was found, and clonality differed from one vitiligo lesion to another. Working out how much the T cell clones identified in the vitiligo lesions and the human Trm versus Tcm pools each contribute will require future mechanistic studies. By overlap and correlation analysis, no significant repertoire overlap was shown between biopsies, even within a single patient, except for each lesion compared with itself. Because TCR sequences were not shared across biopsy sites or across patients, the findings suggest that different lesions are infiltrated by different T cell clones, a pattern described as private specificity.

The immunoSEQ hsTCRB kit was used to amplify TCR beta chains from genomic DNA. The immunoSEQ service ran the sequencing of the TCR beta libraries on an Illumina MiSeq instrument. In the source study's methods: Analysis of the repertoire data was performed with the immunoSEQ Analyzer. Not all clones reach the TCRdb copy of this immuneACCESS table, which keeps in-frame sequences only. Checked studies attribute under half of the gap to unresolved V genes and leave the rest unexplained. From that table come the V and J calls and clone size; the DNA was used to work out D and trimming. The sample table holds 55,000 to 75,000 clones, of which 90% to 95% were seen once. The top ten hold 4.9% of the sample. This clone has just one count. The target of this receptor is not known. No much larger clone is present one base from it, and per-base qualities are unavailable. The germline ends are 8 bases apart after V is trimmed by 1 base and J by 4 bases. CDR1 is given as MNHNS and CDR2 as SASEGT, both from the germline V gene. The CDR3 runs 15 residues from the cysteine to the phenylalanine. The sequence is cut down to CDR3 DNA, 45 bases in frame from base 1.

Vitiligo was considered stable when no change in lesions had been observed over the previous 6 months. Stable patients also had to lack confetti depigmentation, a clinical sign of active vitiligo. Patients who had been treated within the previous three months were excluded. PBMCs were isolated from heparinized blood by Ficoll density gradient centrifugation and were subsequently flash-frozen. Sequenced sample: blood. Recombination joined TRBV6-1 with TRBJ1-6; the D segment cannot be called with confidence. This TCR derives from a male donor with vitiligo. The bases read TGTGCCAGCAGTGAAGGGCAGGCTTATAATTCACCCCTCCACTTT. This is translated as CASSEGQAYNSPLHF.